This T cell receptor beta chain was captured in a study of OX40 agonist ivuxolimab in advanced cancers. Study information: Patients received the agonistic anti-OX40 (CD134) antibody ivuxolimab. Study-wide points: Expansion of clones was among the lowest in partial responders at 0.1-3.0 mg/kg. Antigen specificity was not determined for the expanded peripheral T cells.

As to this clone: The target antigen is unknown.

Sequencing used immunoSEQ multiplex PCR; TCRdb keeps in-frame clones, though not all of them. This repertoire shows some 57,000 clones, around nine tenths found once; its top ten account for around 0.99%. The sequenced sample was CD4+ or CD8+ T cells sorted from blood, obtained in a trial of the OX40 agonist ivuxolimab. This clonotype originated in an adult with an advanced solid tumor such as melanoma, head and neck, liver or kidney cancer.

The CDR3 here is CASSVADRNTGELFF. CDR3 DNA: TGTGCCAGCAGCGTAGCTGACCGCAACACCGGGGAGCTGTTTTTT. The chain is built from TRBV9 and TRBJ2-2, with D hard to call. V lost 0 bases to trimming and J lost 2 bases, with 8 bases between them. The CDR3 covers 15 residues. Germline assignment: CDR1 SGDLS and CDR2 YYNGEE.